The T cell receptor beta chain described here comes from a study of shared clonotypes between healthy human individuals. The CDR3 totals 13 residues. CDR1 SGHDT and CDR2 YYEEEE come from the germline V gene. Trimming removed 3 bases from V and 9 bases from J; junction bases left unmatched: 4. This clone was detected only a few times. Method: immunoSEQ multiplex PCR; TCRdb's copy keeps in-frame clones and lacks some. The sample records 500,000 to 650,000 clones, 70% to 80% being singletons. The sample was PBMCs. The J gene is TRBJ1-1, the V gene TRBV5-6; 11 bases are shared with TRBD1. The receptor was derived from a middle-aged woman in good health. Some clones in this sample may be carry-over from other donors' samples. Here the CDR3 reads CASSSGTGGKAFF. The CDR3 nucleotides read TGTGCCAGCAGCTCCGGGACAGGGGGTAAAGCTTTCTTT.